Following are 18 T cell receptor beta chains from one sample sequenced in a study of blood T cell repertoires in COVID-19. Some clones are missing from TCRdb's copy, which holds only in-frame ones; the method was immunoSEQ multiplex PCR. Among almost 250,000 clones listed, approximately 85% were seen once. Source material: peripheral blood. The receptors were gathered from an elderly woman with COVID-19, enrolled during active disease.

V usage is TRBV27 and J usage is TRBJ1-2; maybe TRBD1 (5 bases). This CDR3 contains 17 residues. The germline V gene has CDR1 MNHEY and CDR2 SMNVEV (reference sequence). Trimming took 0 bases from V and 8 from J, leaving 22 bases between them. The CDR3 protein is CASSLSLTKQVAGGYTF. The CDR3 nucleotides read TGTGCCAGCAGTTTATCCCTTACCAAACAGGTCGCGGGGGGCTACACCTTC.

The rearrangement joins TRBV7-8 to TRBJ2-3, with 10 bases matching TRBD1. J was trimmed by 7 bases and V by 5 bases; bases with no gene match: 18. The CDR3 loop spans 18 amino acids. CDR1 is SGHVS, CDR2 FQNEAQ, per germline. The CDR3 region has the DNA TGTGCCAGCAGCATCAGACAGGGGGCGATGGGACAGGGAAATACGCAGTATTTT. Translated: CASSIRQGAMGQGNTQYF.

The V and J genes are TRBV2 and TRBJ2-3; the match to TRBD2 covers 9 bases. The V and J ends lost 5 bases and 2 bases, in that order; junction bases with no gene match: 5. The CDR3 has 15 residues. Germline loops: CDR1 SNHLY, CDR2 FYNNEI. Written as DNA, the CDR3 is TGTGCCAGCAGTCGACTAGCGGAGTTCACAGATACGCAGTATTTT. Encoded protein: CASSRLAEFTDTQYF. Filled out from reference TRBV2 and TRBJ2-3, the complete variable domain reads EPEVTQTPSHQVTQMGQEVILRCVPISNHLYFYWYRQILGQKVEFLVSFYNNEISEKSEIFDDQFSVERPDGSNFTLKIRSTKLEDSAMYFCASSRLAEFTDTQYFGPGTRLTVL.

The rearrangement joins TRBV19 to TRBJ2-1; 7 nucleotides line up with TRBD1. The germline gives CDR1 LNHDA, CDR2 SQIVND (reference sequence). V shed 4 bases and J 6 bases; nucleotides not matched to a gene: 6. There are 14 residues in the CDR3. As DNA, the CDR3 is TGTGCCAGTAGTAAACAGGGGCCGGTCAATGAGCAGTTCTTC. This translates into CASSKQGPVNEQFF.

The CDR3 DNA reads TGCGCCAGCAGCTTGCAGTTCACAGATACGCAGTATTTT. Its protein is CASSLQFTDTQYF. This chain links TRBV5-1 with TRBJ2-3; D not resolved. This CDR3 is built from 13 residues. Germline V gives CDR1 SGHRS, CDR2 YFSETQ. Trimming took 1 base from V and 2 from J, leaving 5 bases between them.

The J gene is TRBJ2-7, the V gene TRBV7-9; possibly TRBD1 for D (5 bases). The V gene lost 1 base and the J gene lost 5 bases, with 18 bases spanning the gap. In germline, CDR1 is SEHNR, CDR2 FQNEAQ (reference sequence). The CDR3 has 16 residues. The CDR3 loop is CASSLVPVQGANEQYF. The CDR3 region has the DNA TGTGCCAGCAGCTTAGTCCCCGTTCAGGGTGCCAACGAGCAGTACTTC.

The rearrangement links TRBV28 to TRBJ1-1, with a weak D call TRBD1 (6 bases). This CDR3 comprises 15 residues. The ends were cut back, 2 bases at V and 4 bases at J, with 14 bases in the middle. Germline V gene data show CDR1 as MDHEN and CDR2 as SYDVKM. CDR3 protein: CASSLTTGSVTEAFF. The CDR3 DNA is TGTGCCAGCAGTTTAACGACAGGTTCCGTCACTGAAGCTTTCTTT.

As to this clone: The same CDR3 can be traced to other DNA sequences in this sample. The chain joins TRBV19 to TRBJ1-5; possibly TRBD1 for D (6 bases). The CDR3 has 15 amino acids. V was pared by 4 bases and J by 0 bases, with 10 bases between. Germline-derived CDR1 and CDR2 are LNHDA and SQIVND (reference sequence). CDR3 DNA sequence: TGTGCCAGTAGTACTTCGACAGGTAGCAATCAGCCCCAGCATTTT. Translation gives CASSTSTGSNQPQHF.

The chain couples TRBV19 to TRBJ1-5, with 7 bases aligning to TRBD1. Trimming at V came to 6 bases and at J to 4 bases, leaving 6 bases not matched to a gene. This CDR3 contains 14 residues. Germline V gene lookup returns CDR1 LNHDA and CDR2 SQIVND (reference sequence). CDR3 in DNA: TGTGCCAGTAGCCCTGCCAGGGGGAATCAGCCCCAGCATTTT. It specifies CASSPARGNQPQHF.

The chain uses TRBV19 and TRBJ2-4; D ambiguous. The length of the CDR3 is 17 residues. Germline CDR1 reads LNHDA; CDR2 reads SQIVND (reference sequence). The V end was cut by 3 bases, the J end by 0 bases, with 15 bases between. The CDR3 is CASSISGALRAKNIQYF. The CDR3 nucleotides read TGTGCCAGTAGTATCTCTGGAGCCCTGAGAGCCAAAAACATTCAGTACTTC.

The genes are TRBV6-1 and TRBJ1-2; 7 nucleotides align to TRBD1. Looked up from germline, CDR1 is MNHNS and CDR2 is SASEGT. J lost 4 bases, V lost 2 bases, and 1 base had no gene match. This CDR3 spans 13 amino acids. The CDR3 spells CASSETGVYGYTF. The CDR3 region has the DNA TGTGCCAGCAGTGAAACAGGGGTCTATGGCTACACCTTC.

The genes are TRBV15 and TRBJ1-1; TRBD1 agrees at 7 bases. V trimming: 4 bases; J trimming: 3 bases; junction bases outside the gene matches: 8. The CDR3 runs 15 residues. The germline V gene encodes CDR1 LNHNV and CDR2 YYDKDF (reference sequence). The CDR3 here is CATSTPETGDTEAFF. In DNA form, the CDR3 reads TGTGCCACCAGCACGCCCGAAACAGGGGACACTGAAGCTTTCTTT.

The chain has TRBV9 and TRBJ1-1; D possibly corresponds to TRBD1 (5 bases). CDR1 is SGDLS and CDR2 is YYNGEE in the germline V gene. V lost 2 bases to trimming and J lost 7 bases, with 12 bases between them. The CDR3 length is 13 residues. The CDR3 coding sequence is TGTGCCAGCAGCGTTCAGGGCCAGGATGAAGCTTTCTTT. Translation gives CASSVQGQDEAFF.

This chain joins TRBV19 and TRBJ1-1; D possibly corresponds to TRBD1 (6 bases). Germline V gives CDR1 LNHDA, CDR2 SQIVND (reference sequence). The germline V and J ends were trimmed by 8 bases and 6 bases, with 13 bases remaining between them. This CDR3 region has 12 residues. CDR3 bases: TGTGCCAGTGCTACTTGGGGGCCTGAAGCTTTCTTT. It codes for CASATWGPEAFF.

The chain is built from TRBV28 and TRBJ2-6; possible D gene TRBD1, 7 bases. Germline V gives CDR1 MDHEN, CDR2 SYDVKM. The CDR3 is 17 residues long. Trimming cost V 5 bases and J 0 bases, with 14 bases left between them. The CDR3 sequence: CASSPGDRDSGANVLTF. In nucleotides, the CDR3 is TGTGCCAGCAGTCCGGGGGACAGAGACTCTGGGGCCAACGTCCTGACTTTC.

This clone is a singleton in its sample. The chain employs TRBV3-1 (or the pseudogene TRBV3-2) and TRBJ1-5; a weak D match, TRBD1 (5 bases). With 5 bases removed from V and 9 bases from J, the gap between germline ends came to 14 bases. CDR3 size: 13 residues. The germline gives CDR1 LGHDT, CDR2 YNNKEL (reference sequence). CDR3 nucleotide sequence: TGTGCCAGCAGCGCCTCTGGGGGAGGGCCCCAGCATTTT. It codes for CASSASGGGPQHF.

This chain connects TRBV6-4 to TRBJ2-7; 9 nucleotides agree with TRBD1. J was trimmed by 3 bases and V by 0 bases; bases with no gene match: 3. Germline-derived CDR1 and CDR2 are MRHNA and SNTAGT. The CDR3 contains 15 residues. The CDR3 region is CASSDSRDRDYEQYV. The CDR3 DNA sequence: TGTGCCAGCAGTGACTCGAGGGACAGGGACTACGAGCAGTACGTC.

The chain has TRBV27 and TRBJ1-2; D perhaps matches TRBD1 (6 bases). CDR3 size: 17 residues. Looked up from germline, CDR1 is MNHEY and CDR2 is SMNVEV (reference sequence). The V and J ends lost 2 bases and 4 bases respectively, with 20 bases between them. The CDR3 bases are TGTGCCAGCAGTTTAACTATACCGGATCAGGGGATCTATGGCTACACCTTC. This translates into CASSLTIPDQGIYGYTF.